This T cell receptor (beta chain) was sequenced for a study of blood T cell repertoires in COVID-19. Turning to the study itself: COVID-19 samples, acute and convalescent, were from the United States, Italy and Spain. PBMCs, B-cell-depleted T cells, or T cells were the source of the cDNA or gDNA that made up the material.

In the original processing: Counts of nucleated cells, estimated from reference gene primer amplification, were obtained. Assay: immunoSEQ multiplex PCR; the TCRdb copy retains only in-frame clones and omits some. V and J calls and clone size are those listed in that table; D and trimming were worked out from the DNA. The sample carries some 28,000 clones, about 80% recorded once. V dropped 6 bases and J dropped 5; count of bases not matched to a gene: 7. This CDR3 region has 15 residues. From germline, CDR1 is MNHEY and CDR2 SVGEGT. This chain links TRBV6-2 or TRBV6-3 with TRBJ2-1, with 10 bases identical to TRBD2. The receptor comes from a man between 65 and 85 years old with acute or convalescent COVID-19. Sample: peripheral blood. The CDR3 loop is CASSSYLAGDNEQFF. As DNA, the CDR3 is TGTGCCAGCAGCTCCTACCTAGCGGGGGACAATGAGCAGTTCTTC.